This T cell receptor (beta chain) came from a study of T cell changes during pregnancy in multiple sclerosis. Trimming shortened V by 3 bases and J by 8 bases, and 13 bases separated the two germline ends. The CDR3 sequence is 14 residues long. Germline V gene sequence: CDR1 LNHDA, CDR2 SQIVND (reference sequence). Clones were read by immunoSEQ multiplex PCR, and TCRdb kept only the in-frame ones, dropping some. The table lists more than 55,000 clones, about 94% of them singletons, with 2% to 3% in the top ten. This clone was observed a single time. V is TRBV19 and J is TRBJ1-4, with D maybe TRBD1 (5 bases). The specimen comprised CD8+ T cells from peripheral blood mononuclear cells, sampled after pregnancy. This clonotype originated in a female donor with multiple sclerosis, enrolled in a pregnancy study. As DNA, the CDR3 is TGTGCCAGTAGTATGGGGGGGATAGCCGAAAAACTGTTTTTT. This encodes CASSMGGIAEKLFF.